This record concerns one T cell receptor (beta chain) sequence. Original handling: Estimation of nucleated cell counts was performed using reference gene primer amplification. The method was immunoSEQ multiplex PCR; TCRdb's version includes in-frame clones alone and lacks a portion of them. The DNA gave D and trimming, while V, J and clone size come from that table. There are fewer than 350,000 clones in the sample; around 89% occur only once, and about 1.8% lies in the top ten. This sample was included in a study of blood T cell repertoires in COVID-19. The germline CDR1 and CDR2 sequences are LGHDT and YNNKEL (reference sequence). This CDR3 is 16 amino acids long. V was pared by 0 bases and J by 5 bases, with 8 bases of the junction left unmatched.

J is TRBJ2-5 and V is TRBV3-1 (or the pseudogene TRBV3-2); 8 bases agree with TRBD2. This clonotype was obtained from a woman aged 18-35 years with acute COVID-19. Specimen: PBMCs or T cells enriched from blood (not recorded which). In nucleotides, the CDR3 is TGTGCCAGCAGCCAAGATTGGGCGGGAGGCGCTGAGACCCAGTACTTC. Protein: CASSQDWAGGAETQYF.